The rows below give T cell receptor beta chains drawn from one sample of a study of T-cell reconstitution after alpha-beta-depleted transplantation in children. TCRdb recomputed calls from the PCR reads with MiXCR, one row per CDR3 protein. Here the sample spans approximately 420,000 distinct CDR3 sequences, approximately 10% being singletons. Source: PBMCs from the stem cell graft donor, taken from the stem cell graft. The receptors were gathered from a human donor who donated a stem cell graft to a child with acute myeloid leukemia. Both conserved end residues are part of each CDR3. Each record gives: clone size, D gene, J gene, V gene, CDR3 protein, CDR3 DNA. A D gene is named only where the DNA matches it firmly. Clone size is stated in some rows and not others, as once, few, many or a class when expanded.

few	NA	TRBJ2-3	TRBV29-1	CSVSRDTQYF	TGCAGCGTTTCGAGAGATACGCAGTATTTT
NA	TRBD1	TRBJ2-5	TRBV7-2	CASSKGQITGETQYF	TGTGCCAGCAGTAAGGGACAGATAACCGGAGAGACCCAGTACTTC
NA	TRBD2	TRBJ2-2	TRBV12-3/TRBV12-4	CASSLAPGLAGGRELFF	TGTGCCAGCAGTTTGGCACCGGGACTAGCGGGGGGCAGGGAGCTGTTTTTT
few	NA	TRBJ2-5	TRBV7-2	CASSSPARLGETQYF	TGTGCCAGCAGCTCCCCCGCACGGCTCGGGGAGACCCAGTACTTC
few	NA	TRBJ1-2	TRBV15	CATSPTRGPGVYGYTF	TGTGCCACCAGCCCGACCCGAGGGCCAGGGGTCTATGGCTACACCTTC
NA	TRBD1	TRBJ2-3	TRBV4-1	CASSPAADRSTDTQYF	TGCGCCAGCAGCCCTGCCGCGGACAGGAGCACAGATACGCAGTATTTT
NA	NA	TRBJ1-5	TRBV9	CASSVTNQPQHF	TGTGCCAGCAGCGTCACGAATCAGCCCCAGCATTTT
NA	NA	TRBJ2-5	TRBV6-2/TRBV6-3	CASSYSQTQYF	TGTGCCAGCAGTTACTCCCAGACCCAGTACTTC
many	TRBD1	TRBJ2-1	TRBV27	CASSLFAQTGDNEQFF	TGTGCCAGCAGTTTATTTGCCCAGACAGGGGACAATGAGCAGTTCTTC
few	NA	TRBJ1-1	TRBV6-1	CASSELADNTEAFF	TGTGCCAGCAGTGAATTGGCAGACAACACTGAAGCTTTCTTT
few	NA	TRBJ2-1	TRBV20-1	CSASWREGGNEQFF	TGCAGTGCTTCTTGGCGAGAGGGGGGAAATGAGCAGTTCTTC
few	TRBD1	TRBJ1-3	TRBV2	CATKPGQGVGNTIYF	TGTGCCACCAAGCCGGGACAGGGGGTCGGAAACACCATATATTTT
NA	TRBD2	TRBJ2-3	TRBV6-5	CASSYPAGGTASTDTQYF	TGTGCCAGCAGTTACCCGGCGGGGGGGACTGCTAGCACAGATACGCAGTATTTT
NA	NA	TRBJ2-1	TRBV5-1	CASSFLDAYNEQFF	TGCGCCAGCAGCTTTTTAGACGCCTACAATGAGCAGTTCTTC
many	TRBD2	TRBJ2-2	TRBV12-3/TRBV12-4	CASSPRLRGKNTGELFF	TGTGCCAGCAGTCCCCGACTGCGGGGGAAAAACACCGGGGAGCTGTTTTTT
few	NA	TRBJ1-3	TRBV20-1	CSAITENTIYF	TGCAGTGCTATAACAGAAAACACCATATATTTT
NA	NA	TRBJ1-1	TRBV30	CAWSTGGGTEAFF	TGTGCCTGGAGTACCGGAGGGGGAACTGAAGCTTTCTTT
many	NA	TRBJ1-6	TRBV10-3	CATSPREPYNSPLHF	TGTGCCACCTCCCCGCGGGAGCCCTATAATTCACCCCTCCACTTT
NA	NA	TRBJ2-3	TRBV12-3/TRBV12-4	CASSLFGGSTDTQYF	TGTGCCAGCAGTTTATTTGGGGGAAGCACAGATACGCAGTATTTT
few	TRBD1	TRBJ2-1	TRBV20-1	CSARRPTGILNEQFF	TGCAGTGCTAGGAGACCGACAGGGATTCTCAATGAGCAGTTCTTC
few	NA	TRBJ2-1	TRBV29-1	CSVVTGSMSGQFF	TGCAGCGTTGTTACAGGAAGTATGAGTGGTCAGTTCTTC
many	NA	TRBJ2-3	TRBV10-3	CAISEREGSDTQYF	TGTGCCATCAGTGAGCGGGAAGGGTCAGATACGCAGTATTTT
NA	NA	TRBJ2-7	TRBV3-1	CASSQEPARAQYF	TGTGCCAGCAGCCAAGAACCGGCTCGAGCGCAGTACTTC
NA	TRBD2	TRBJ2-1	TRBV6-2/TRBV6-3	CASRGFAGVAGDEQFF	TGTGCCAGCAGGGGCTTTGCGGGAGTCGCGGGGGATGAGCAGTTCTTC
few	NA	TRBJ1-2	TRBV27	CASSLLGPYGYTF	TGTGCCAGCAGTTTACTAGGGCCCTATGGCTACACCTTC
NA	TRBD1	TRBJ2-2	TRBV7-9	CAIPRDRATGELFF	TGTGCCATTCCCCGGGACAGGGCCACCGGGGAGCTGTTTTTT
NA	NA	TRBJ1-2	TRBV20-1	CSASHTSLSGYTF	TGCAGTGCTAGTCACACGTCGTTGAGTGGCTACACCTTC
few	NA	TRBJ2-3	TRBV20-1	CSASEVVYTQYF	TGCAGTGCTAGTGAAGTTGTGTATACGCAGTATTTT
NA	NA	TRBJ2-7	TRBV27	CASHRDGAYEQYF	TGTGCCAGTCACCGGGACGGAGCCTACGAGCAGTACTTC
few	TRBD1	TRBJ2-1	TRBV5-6	CASSYETGMSNEQFF	TGTGCCAGCAGCTACGAGACAGGGATGAGCAATGAGCAGTTCTTC
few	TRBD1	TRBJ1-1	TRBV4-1	CASSQVAGGAMNTEAFF	TGCGCCAGCAGCCAAGTGGCAGGGGGGGCGATGAACACTGAAGCTTTCTTT
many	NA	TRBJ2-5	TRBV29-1	CSVEGLAFEETQYF	TGCAGCGTCGAGGGACTCGCGTTTGAAGAGACCCAGTACTTC
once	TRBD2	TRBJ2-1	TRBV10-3	CDISESKAGRDEQFF	TGTGACATCAGTGAGTCGAAGGCAGGGAGGGATGAGCAGTTCTTC
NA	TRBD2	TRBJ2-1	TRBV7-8	CASSLAALAGAGNEQFF	TGTGCCAGCAGCTTGGCCGCTCTAGCGGGAGCCGGCAATGAGCAGTTCTTC
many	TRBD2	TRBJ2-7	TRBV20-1	CSARGGLARYEQYF	TGCAGTGCTAGGGGTGGACTAGCGAGGTACGAGCAGTACTTC
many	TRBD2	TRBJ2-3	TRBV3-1	CASSQVAGGSSDTQYF	TGTGCCAGCAGCCAAGTAGCGGGGGGGTCCTCAGATACGCAGTATTTT
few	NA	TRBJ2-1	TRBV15	CATSRSKGSYNEQFF	TGTGCCACCAGCAGGTCCAAGGGCTCCTACAATGAGCAGTTCTTC
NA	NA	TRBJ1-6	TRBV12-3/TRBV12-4	CASSLSVRGSPLHF	TGTGCCAGCAGTTTATCCGTCCGGGGTTCACCCCTCCACTTT
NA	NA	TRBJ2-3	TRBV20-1	CSGNQGGFTDTQYF	TGCAGCGGGAATCAGGGCGGATTCACAGATACGCAGTATTTT
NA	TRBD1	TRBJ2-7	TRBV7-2	CASRIGTDTRYEQYF	TGTGCCAGCAGGATAGGGACAGATACCCGCTACGAGCAGTACTTC
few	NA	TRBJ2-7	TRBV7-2	CASSRLDIQIDEQYF	TGTGCCAGCAGCCGCCTGGACATCCAGATCGACGAGCAGTACTTC
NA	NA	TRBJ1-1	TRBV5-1	CASSLEGARTEAFF	TGCGCCAGCAGCTTGGAAGGGGCGCGCACTGAAGCTTTCTTT
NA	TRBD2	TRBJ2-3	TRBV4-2	CASSQASLAGGRDTQYF	TGTGCCAGCAGCCAAGCTTCCCTAGCGGGAGGGCGGGATACGCAGTATTTT
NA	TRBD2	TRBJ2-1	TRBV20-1	CSASWEGPAGQFF	TGCAGTGCTAGCTGGGAGGGACCGGCGGGGCAGTTCTTC
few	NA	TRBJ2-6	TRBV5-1	CASSLVGQNVLTF	TGCGCCAGCAGCTTGGTGGGGCAGAACGTCCTGACTTTC